This T cell receptor beta chain originates from a study of cytomegalovirus exposure and HLA in healthy donors (dated by TCRdb to 2017 to 2019). A note on the overall study: According to an earlier analysis of around 600 of the donors, 150 million to 200 million T cells yielded roughly 110 million unique TCR beta sequences and 276 Gb of sequence data. An early release covering just under 650 HLA-typed donors comprised 300 to 350 gigabases of sequencing data and approximately 85 million unique TCR sequences. Among the roughly 400 genotyped donors, around 81% belonged to the genetic ancestry cluster associated with self-reported Caucasian donors. The study was designed to test whether signatures of past pathogen exposure could be identified by cataloging public T cell receptors. Using immunosequencing, the study profiled T cell repertoires from 666 subjects and related those repertoires to cytomegalovirus serostatus. Along with the approximately 650-subject first cohort, a separate validation cohort of more than 90 different subjects was used. To predict cytomegalovirus infection status, the study brought together high-throughput TCR immunosequencing, statistical association of individual TCRs with disease status, and machine learning. To study patterns of TCR occurrence, a later analysis re-analyzed previously published TCR beta repertoires from 700 or so donors and added high-resolution HLA genotyping. In the later analysis, no new phenotypic data were used to find candidate immune exposures; instead, reliance was placed on TCR beta sequences and their occurrence across donors. To decide whether each TCR beta V gene segment behaved as functional or pseudogenic, an earlier analysis of 587 of the donors relied on high-throughput TCR beta sequencing. Alongside the repertoire data, information on donor age, sex, ethnicity and CMV serostatus was compiled. In a later genetic analysis, genome-wide SNP genotypes for about 65% of the 666 donors were used, and that subset was treated as a discovery cohort. All discovery cohort repertoires had been generated on a single sequencing platform. Both class I and class II loci were covered by HLA typing, at four-digit resolution. Typing coverage varied by locus: roughly 629-630 donors for A, B, C, DRB1 and DQB1; 522 for DQA1; approximately 570 for DPA1; under 490 for DPB1. A handful of DR-DQ haplotypes were treated as single units for association and clustering because of strong linkage in the cohort. Among about 400 genotyped donors of the cohort, an average of approximately 200,000 unique TCR beta nucleotide sequences was sequenced per donor, of which about 19% were non-productive.

The germline V gene provides CDR1 SQVTM and CDR2 ANQGSEA. Inclusive of the bounding cysteine and phenylalanine, the CDR3 is 13 residues long. CDR3 DNA only is kept here, 39 bases in frame from base 1. V is shortened by 8 bases, J by 5 bases, and the region joining them spans 18 bases. Study-level results and caveats: Linkage disequilibrium might explain the correlated functional status among segregating V segments, but an unknown experimental factor could not be excluded. A later genetic analysis associated a missense DCLRE1C variant with V-gene and J-gene trimming of TCR beta chains, and an independent cohort replicated the association. In a later analysis, HLA-associated TCR beta chains were found to be more clonally expanded and to have lower generation probabilities than equally common non-associated chains. A cluster of highly shared sequence variants was judged likely to be a technical artifact of the sequencing pipeline. When HLA alleles, especially DR and DQ, strongly co-occurred, attributing TCR associations to individual alleles was difficult. The authors suggested that the approach could potentially be generalized to other disease states and immunological phenotypes. Because counts were too low, about 15 rarely observed V segments, including chromosome 9 orphons, were left out of the earlier analysis of 587 of the donors. A further reported finding was that TCR beta sequences accurately predicted the HLA-A and HLA-B alleles for most subjects in the first cohort. Some IMGT-functional V segments, including TRBV6-2 and TRBV6-3, could not be distinguished by the 87-base-pair reads and were therefore excluded. A later analysis found that TCR association rates varied across HLA loci, with DRB1 alleles showing the most associated TCRs and HLA-C alleles the fewest. In the study, some 160 TCR beta chains were listed as associated with cytomegalovirus. A few of the identified cytomegalovirus-associated TCR beta chains were confirmed in vitro to be specific for cytomegalovirus antigens. Only TCR beta chains were sequenced in this cohort, and the absence of alpha or paired-chain data limited detectable features. Cytomegalovirus status was reported to be diagnosed by the classifier with high specificity and sensitivity in both the original and validation cohorts. Compared with the roughly 710-donor mean, donors in an Asian-associated ancestry cluster had fewer N-insertions in productive TCRs, according to a later genetic analysis. A later analysis found that most CMV-associated TCR beta chains appeared HLA-restricted, with HLA associations seemingly driven largely by CMV exposure. HLA typing was unavailable for some donors at each locus, so association tests used only the typed subset. A later analysis reported that several top co-occurrence clusters appeared linked to parvovirus B19, influenza, CMV and Epstein-Barr virus. Roughly uniform sequencing depth across donors was assumed in presence/absence analyses, although this assumption may not hold. Specific HLA alleles were associated with more than 15,000 TCR beta sequences at a false discovery rate of 0.05 in a later analysis. Most TCR sequences were observed very rarely across donors, whereas some public TCRs were present in many individuals. In an earlier analysis of 587 of the donors, most TCR beta V segments appeared in productive rearrangements about 87% or about 30% of the time, broadly matching IMGT annotations. For the cohort, immune exposure information was limited to CMV serostatus.

The library was generated by the immunoSEQ multiplex PCR assay. For the multiplex PCR, a mixture combining 60 forward primers for TCR Vbeta segments and 13 reverse primers for TCR Jbeta segments was used. The CDR3 region of rearranged TCR beta genes was amplified from genomic DNA with a multiplex PCR assay. The Illumina HiSeq System was used to sequence the amplified TCR beta libraries as 87-base-pair reads. The source study handled its data this way. A later analysis tallied about 77 million unique TCR beta chains across the 550 to 850 repertoires, and around 9.9 million of those chains were shared by two or more donors. A nearest-neighbor algorithm error-corrected the raw reads and collapsed the reads into unique sequences, merging closely related sequences to remove PCR and sequencing errors. To assign V, D and J gene segments, CDR3 sequences were aligned to IMGT reference sequences. For a sequence to be retained, a match of at least six nucleotides was required to both a V gene segment and a J gene segment. A rearrangement counted as productive if the CDR3 had no stop codons and remained in frame with V and J, and every other rearrangement counted as non-productive. Following IMGT convention, CDR3 was defined as the stretch from the second conserved V-encoded cysteine up to the conserved J-encoded phenylalanine. The earlier analysis of around 640 of the donors excluded sequences that lacked an unambiguous match to a single V gene segment. An earlier analysis of a few hundred of the donors classified V segments as functional when productive rearrangements were above 56.7% and as segregating when the standard deviation between donors was above 5%. A statistical classification framework was built for diagnosing cytomegalovirus status from the catalog of TCR beta chain sequences. In a later analysis, V and J genes were assigned by comparing TCR nucleotide sequences against IMGT/GENE-DB human TR gene sequences. A later analysis assigned CDR3 sequences and most-parsimonious VDJ recombination scenarios with the TCRdist pipeline. In a later analysis, each TCR beta chain was defined by its CDR3 amino acid sequence together with its V-gene family, and reads lacking a unique V-gene family were excluded. To address suspected cross-contamination and a sequencing artifact, a later analysis removed 550 to 750 highly shared, low-generation-probability nucleotide sequences. For each public chain, a later analysis derived a clonal expansion index from normalized ranks of inferred template counts within each repertoire. Generation probabilities in a later analysis came from a VDJ recombination model fitted to out-of-frame rearrangements, and those results were checked against IGoR. In a later analysis, TCR-TCR, TCR-HLA and TCR-CMV co-occurrence was scored with hypergeometric tests, and a repertoire-size bias correction was applied to TCR pairs. A later analysis estimated false discovery rates by permuting HLA or CMV assignments 20 times. In a later analysis, co-occurring TCRs were grouped using DBSCAN, with TCRdist sequence similarity added in when clustering inside HLA-allele-positive subsets. Repertoires with fewer than 30,000 or more than 120,000 public chains, plus five repertoires with anomalous nucleotide sharing, were excluded from co-occurrence clustering. TCRdb re-hosts the immuneACCESS table, in-frame sequences only. Its copies lack some clones; in the studies checked, an unresolved V gene accounts for under half of them, and the cause for the rest is not known. The V and J calls and clone size are taken from that table; D and trimming were inferred from the DNA. The sample data list tens of thousands of clones, and 70% of these were observed just once. The leading ten clones occupy roughly 10% of the sample.

With regard to this clone: Its target antigen remains unknown. Base qualities are missing; no much larger clone stands one base away.

The cohort comprised 670 or so healthy bone marrow donors. All cohort members were sampled while nominally healthy, although unrecorded immune exposures were likely present. The donor was CMV seropositive and was included in the group of around 300 seropositive cohort members. Each donor provided a peripheral blood sample, and peripheral blood mononuclear cells were used for TCR beta sequencing. The Qiagen DNeasy Blood Extraction Kit was used to extract genomic DNA from the blood cell samples. Sequencing was performed on PBMCs. Recombination connected TRBV29-1 to TRBJ1-1; the D gene cannot be resolved reliably. The clonotype originates from a woman between 45 and 65 years old in good health and CMV-seropositive. CDR3 loop: CSSQLGRETEAFF. The DNA sequence follows: TGCAGCTCCCAGTTGGGGAGGGAAACTGAAGCTTTCTTT.